This T cell receptor beta chain was identified in a study of T cell changes during pregnancy in multiple sclerosis. This clone was seen only once. Measured with immunoSEQ multiplex PCR; TCRdb has only the in-frame clones, and not every one. The repertoire holds roughly 28,000 clones, 85% to 90% seen once, with about 3% in the top ten. V dropped 4 bases and J dropped 5; count of bases not matched to a gene: 5. The CDR3 is 14 residues long. Germline CDR1 MNHNS, CDR2 SASEGT. The rearrangement joins TRBV6-1 to TRBJ1-1, with 9 nucleotides matching TRBD1. The clonotype comes from a female donor in good health, enrolled as a control in a pregnancy study. The specimen was CD4+ T cells from peripheral blood mononuclear cells, collected in the first trimester of pregnancy. The CDR3 bases are TGTGCCAGCAGTGCACAGGGGGCGACTACTGAAGCTTTCTTT. Protein product: CASSAQGATTEAFF.